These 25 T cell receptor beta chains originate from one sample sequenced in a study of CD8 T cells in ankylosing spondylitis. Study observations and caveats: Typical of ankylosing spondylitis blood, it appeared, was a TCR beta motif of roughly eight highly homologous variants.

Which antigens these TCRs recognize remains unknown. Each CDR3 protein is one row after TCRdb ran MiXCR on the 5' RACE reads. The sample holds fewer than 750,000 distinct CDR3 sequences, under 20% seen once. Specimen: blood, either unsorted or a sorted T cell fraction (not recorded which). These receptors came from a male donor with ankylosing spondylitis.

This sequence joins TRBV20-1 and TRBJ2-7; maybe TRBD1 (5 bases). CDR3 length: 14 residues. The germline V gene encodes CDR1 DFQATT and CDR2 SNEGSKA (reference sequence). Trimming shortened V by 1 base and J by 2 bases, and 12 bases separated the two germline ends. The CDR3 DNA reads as TGCAGTGCTAGAGGACAAGGGGCCACCTACGAGCAGTACTTC. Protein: CSARGQGATYEQYF.

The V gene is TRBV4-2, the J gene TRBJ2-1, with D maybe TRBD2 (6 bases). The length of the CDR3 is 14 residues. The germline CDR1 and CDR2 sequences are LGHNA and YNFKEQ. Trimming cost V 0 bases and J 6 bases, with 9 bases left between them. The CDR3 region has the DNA TGTGCCAGCAGCCAAGACCCGGGAGCCAATGAGCAGTTCTTC. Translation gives CASSQDPGANEQFF.

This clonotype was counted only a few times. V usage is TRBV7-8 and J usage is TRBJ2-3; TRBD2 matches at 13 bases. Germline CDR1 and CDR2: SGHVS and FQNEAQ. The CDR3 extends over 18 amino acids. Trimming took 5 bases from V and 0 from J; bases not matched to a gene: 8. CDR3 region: CASSPRLAGGTSTDTQYF. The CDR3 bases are TGTGCCAGCAGCCCCCGACTAGCGGGAGGCACTAGCACAGATACGCAGTATTTT. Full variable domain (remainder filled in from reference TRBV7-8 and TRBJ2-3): GAGVSQSPRYKVAKRGQDVALRCDPISGHVSLFWYQQALGQGPEFLTYFQNEAQLDKSGLPSDRFFAERPEGSVSTLKIQRTQQEDSAVYLCASSPRLAGGTSTDTQYFGPGTRLTVL.

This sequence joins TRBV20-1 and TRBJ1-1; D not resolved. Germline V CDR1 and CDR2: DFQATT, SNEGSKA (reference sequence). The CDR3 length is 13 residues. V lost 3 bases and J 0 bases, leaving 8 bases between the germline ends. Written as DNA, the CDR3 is TGCAGTGCTAGCGAAAAGGTGAACACTGAAGCTTTCTTT. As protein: CSASEKVNTEAFF.

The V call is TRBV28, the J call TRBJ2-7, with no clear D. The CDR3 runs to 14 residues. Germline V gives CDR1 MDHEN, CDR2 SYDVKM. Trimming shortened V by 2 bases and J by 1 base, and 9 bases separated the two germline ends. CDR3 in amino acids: CASSLRSRSYEQYF. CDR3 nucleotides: TGTGCCAGCAGTTTAAGATCTAGGTCCTACGAGCAGTACTTC.

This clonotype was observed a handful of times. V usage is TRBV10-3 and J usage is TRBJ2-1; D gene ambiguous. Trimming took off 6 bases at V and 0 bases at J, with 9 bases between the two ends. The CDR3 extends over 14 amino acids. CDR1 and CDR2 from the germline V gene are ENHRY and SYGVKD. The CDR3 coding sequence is TGTGCCATCAGAGAGCAGAGCTCCTACAATGAGCAGTTCTTC. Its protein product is CAIREQSSYNEQFF.

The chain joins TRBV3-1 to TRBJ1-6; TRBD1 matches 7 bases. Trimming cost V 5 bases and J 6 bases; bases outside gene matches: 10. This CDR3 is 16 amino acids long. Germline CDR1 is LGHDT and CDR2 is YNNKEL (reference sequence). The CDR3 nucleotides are TGTGCCAGCAGCACCGGGACAGCCCTTATTAATTCACCCCTCCACTTT. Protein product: CASSTGTALINSPLHF.

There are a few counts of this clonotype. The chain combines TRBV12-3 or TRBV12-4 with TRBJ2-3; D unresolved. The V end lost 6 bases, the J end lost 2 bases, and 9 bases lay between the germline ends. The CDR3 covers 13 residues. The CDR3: CASSRSPTDTQYF. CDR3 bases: TGTGCCAGCAGCCGCAGCCCCACAGATACGCAGTATTTT.

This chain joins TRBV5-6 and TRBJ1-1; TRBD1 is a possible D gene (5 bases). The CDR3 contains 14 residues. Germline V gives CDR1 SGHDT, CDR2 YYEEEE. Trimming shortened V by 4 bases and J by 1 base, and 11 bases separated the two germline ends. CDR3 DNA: TGTGCCAGCAGCCCCGATGACAGGAACACTGAAGCTTTCTTT. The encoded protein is CASSPDDRNTEAFF.

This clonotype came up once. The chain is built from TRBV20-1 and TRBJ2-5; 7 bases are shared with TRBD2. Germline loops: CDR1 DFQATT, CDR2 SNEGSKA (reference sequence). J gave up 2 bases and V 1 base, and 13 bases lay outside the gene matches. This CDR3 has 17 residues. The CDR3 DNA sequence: TGCAGTGCTAGAGGGGGGGTGTGGGAGCGGGAACAAGAGACCCAGTACTTC. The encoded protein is CSARGGVWEREQETQYF.

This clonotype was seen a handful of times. The CDR3 DNA follows: TGTGCCAGCAGCGTAGGCGGATTCTCCTACGAGCAGTACTTC. Translation: CASSVGGFSYEQYF. J is TRBJ2-7 and V is TRBV9; D remains ambiguous. This CDR3 is built from 14 residues. Trimming removed 0 bases from V and 0 bases from J, with 7 bases in between. Germline CDR1 SGDLS, CDR2 YYNGEE. Together with reference TRBV9 and TRBJ2-7, the CDR3 gives the full variable domain: DSGVTQTPKHLITATGQRVTLRCSPRSGDLSVYWYQQSLDQGLQFLIQYYNGEERAKGNILERFSAQQFPDLHSELNLSSLELGDSALYFCASSVGGFSYEQYFGPGTRLTVT.

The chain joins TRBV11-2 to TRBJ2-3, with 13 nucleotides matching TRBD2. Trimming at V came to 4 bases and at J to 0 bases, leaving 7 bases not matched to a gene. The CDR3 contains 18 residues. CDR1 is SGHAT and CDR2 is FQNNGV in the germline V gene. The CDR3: CASSSWTSGRWSTDTQYF. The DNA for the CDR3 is TGTGCCAGCAGCTCATGGACTAGCGGGAGATGGAGCACAGATACGCAGTATTTT.

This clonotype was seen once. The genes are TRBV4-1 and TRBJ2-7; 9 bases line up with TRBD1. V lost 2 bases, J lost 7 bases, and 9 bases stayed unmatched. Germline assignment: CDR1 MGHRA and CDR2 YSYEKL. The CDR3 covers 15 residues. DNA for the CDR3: TGCGCCAGCAGCCAACAGGTACAGGGGGCCAGGGAGCAGTACTTC. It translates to CASSQQVQGAREQYF.

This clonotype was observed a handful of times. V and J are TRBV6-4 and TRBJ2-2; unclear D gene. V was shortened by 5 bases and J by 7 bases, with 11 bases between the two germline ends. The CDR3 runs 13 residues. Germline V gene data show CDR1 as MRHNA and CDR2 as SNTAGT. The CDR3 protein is CASSPLVNGELFF. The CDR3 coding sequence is TGTGCCAGCAGTCCACTTGTTAACGGGGAGCTGTTTTTT.

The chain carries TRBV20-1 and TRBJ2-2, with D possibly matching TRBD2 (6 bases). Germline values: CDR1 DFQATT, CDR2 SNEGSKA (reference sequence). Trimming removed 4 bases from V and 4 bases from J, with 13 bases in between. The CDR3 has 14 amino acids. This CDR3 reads CSAIGGAGTGELFF. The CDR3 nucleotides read TGCAGTGCTATTGGCGGGGCAGGCACCGGGGAGCTGTTTTTT.

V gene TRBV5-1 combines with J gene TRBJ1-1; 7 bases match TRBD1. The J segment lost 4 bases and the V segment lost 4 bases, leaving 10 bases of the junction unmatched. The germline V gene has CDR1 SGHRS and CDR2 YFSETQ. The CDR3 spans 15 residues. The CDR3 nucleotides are TGCGCCAGCAGCCCAGGCGGGACAGCGGCCACTGAAGCTTTCTTT. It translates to CASSPGGTAATEAFF.

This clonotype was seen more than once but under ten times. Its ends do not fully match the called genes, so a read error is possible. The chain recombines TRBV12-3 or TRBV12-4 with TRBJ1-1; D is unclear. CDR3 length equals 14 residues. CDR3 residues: CASSPGSGNAEAFF. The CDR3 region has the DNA TGTGCCAGCAGTCCGGGGTCGGGGAACGCTGAAGCTTTCTTT.

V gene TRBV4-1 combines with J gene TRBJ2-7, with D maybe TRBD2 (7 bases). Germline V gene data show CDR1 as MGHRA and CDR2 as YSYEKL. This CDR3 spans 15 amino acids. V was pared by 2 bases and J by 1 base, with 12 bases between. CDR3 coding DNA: TGCGCCAGCAGCCAAAGGGAGGGGGAATCCTACGAGCAGTACTTC. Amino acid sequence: CASSQREGESYEQYF.

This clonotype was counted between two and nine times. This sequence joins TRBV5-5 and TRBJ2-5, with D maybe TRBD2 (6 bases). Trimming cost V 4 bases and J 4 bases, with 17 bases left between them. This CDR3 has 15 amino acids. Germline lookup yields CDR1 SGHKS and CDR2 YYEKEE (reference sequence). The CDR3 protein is CASSPPGLSRETQYF. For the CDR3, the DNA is TGTGCCAGCAGCCCCCCGGGACTCTCTAGAGAGACCCAGTACTTC.

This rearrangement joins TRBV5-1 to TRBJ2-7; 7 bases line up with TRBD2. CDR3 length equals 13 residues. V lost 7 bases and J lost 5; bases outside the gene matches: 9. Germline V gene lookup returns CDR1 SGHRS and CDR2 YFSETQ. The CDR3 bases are TGCGCCAGCCAACGGGGAGGGTACGACGAGCAGTACTTC. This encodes CASQRGGYDEQYF.

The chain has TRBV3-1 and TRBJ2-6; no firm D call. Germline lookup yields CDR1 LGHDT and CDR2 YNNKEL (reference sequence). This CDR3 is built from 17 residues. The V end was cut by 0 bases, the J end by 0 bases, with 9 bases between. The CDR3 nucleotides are TGTGCCAGCAGCCAAGATCCGGCCAGCTCTGGGGCCAACGTCCTGACTTTC. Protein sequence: CASSQDPASSGANVLTF.

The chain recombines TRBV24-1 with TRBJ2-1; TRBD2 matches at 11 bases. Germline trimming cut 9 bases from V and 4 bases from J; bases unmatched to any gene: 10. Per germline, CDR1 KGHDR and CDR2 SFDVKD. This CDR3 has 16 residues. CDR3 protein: CATSTSGSVGYNEQFF. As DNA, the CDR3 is TGTGCCACCTCCACTAGCGGGAGTGTTGGGTACAATGAGCAGTTCTTC.

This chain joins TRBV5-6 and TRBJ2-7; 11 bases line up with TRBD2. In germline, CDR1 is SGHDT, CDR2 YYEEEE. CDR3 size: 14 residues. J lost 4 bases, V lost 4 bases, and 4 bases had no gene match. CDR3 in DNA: TGTGCCAGCAGCCCGACTAGCGGGATATACGAGCAGTACTTC. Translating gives CASSPTSGIYEQYF.

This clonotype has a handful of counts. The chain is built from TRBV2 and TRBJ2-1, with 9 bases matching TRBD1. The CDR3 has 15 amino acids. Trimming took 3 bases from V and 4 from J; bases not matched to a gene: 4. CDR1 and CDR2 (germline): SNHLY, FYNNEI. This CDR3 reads CASSDGTGTYNEQFF. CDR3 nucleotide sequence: TGTGCCAGCAGTGACGGGACAGGGACGTACAATGAGCAGTTCTTC.

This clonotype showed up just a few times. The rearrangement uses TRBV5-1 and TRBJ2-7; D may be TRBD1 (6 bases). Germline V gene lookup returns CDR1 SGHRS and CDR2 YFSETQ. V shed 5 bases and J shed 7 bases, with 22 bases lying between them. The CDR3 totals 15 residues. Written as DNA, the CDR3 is TGCGCCAGCAGTATCTCCGCGACAGGTGGCTCTGAGCAGTACTTC. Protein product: CASSISATGGSEQYF. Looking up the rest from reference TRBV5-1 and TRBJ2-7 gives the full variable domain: KAGVTQTPRYLIKTRGQQVTLSCSPISGHRSVSWYQQTPGQGLQFLFEYFSETQRNKGNFPGRFSGRQFSNSRSEMNVSTLELGDSALYLCASSISATGGSEQYFGPGTRLTVT.